The entry below describes one T cell receptor (beta chain). This sample is drawn from a study of T-cell memory formation after mild COVID-19. TCRdb re-called the 5' RACE reads through MiXCR, storing one row per CDR3 protein. The table records roughly 58,000 distinct CDR3 sequences, around a tenth of them present only once. Sequencing was performed on PBMCs or a T cell subset sorted from them (not recorded which). The source of this sequence is a man aged 18-30 years who had mild COVID-19 (a few samples of this study predate the infection). Cell type and time point are not known.

The CDR3 region is CASSLTGQGNTEAFF. The CDR3 bases are TGTGCCAGCAGCTTGACTGGACAGGGGAACACTGAAGCTTTCTTT. The J gene is TRBJ1-1, the V gene TRBV5-8, with 8 bases matching TRBD1. The CDR3 has 15 residues. The ends lost 1 base at V and 1 base at J; junction bases unmatched: 3. The germline V gene has CDR1 SGHTS and CDR2 YDEGEE.